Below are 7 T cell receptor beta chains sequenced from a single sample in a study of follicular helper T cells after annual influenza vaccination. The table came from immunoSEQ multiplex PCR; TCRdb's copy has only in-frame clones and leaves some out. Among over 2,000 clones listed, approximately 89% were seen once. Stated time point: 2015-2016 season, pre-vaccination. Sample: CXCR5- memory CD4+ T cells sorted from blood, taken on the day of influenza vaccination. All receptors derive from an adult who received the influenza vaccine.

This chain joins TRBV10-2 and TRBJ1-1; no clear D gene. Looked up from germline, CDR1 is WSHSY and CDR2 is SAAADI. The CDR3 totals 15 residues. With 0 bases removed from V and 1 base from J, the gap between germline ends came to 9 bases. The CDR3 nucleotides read TGCGCCAGCAGTGAGTCGGGCCAGCAGAACACTGAAGCTTTCTTT. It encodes CASSESGQQNTEAFF.

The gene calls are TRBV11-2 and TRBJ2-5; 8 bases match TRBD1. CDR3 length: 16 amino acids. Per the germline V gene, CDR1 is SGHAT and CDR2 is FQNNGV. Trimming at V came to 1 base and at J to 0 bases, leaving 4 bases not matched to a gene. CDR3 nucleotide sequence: TGTGCCAGCAGCTTAGGTGCAGGGGGCAACCAAGAGACCCAGTACTTC. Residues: CASSLGAGGNQETQYF.

As DNA, the CDR3 is TGTGCCAGCAGCGCCCCAAGTCGACAGGGGCGAGAGACCCAGTACTTC. Amino acids: CASSAPSRQGRETQYF. The rearrangement uses TRBV9 and TRBJ2-5, with 8 positions matching TRBD1. Trimming took 3 bases from V and 4 from J; bases not matched to a gene: 11. From germline, CDR1 is SGDLS and CDR2 YYNGEE. This CDR3 is built from 16 residues.

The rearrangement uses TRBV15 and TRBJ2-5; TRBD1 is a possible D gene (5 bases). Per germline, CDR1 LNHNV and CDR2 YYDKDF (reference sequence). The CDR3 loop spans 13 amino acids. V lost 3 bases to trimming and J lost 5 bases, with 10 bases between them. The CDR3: CATSSRDLETQYF. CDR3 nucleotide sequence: TGTGCCACCAGCAGCAGGGATCTGGAGACCCAGTACTTC.

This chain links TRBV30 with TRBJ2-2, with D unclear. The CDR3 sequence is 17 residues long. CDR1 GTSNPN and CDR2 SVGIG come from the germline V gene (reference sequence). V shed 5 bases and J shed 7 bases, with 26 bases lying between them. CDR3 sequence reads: CAWGDFSGKYLHGELFF. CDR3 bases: TGTGCCTGGGGAGACTTCTCTGGGAAATACTTGCACGGGGAGCTGTTTTTT.

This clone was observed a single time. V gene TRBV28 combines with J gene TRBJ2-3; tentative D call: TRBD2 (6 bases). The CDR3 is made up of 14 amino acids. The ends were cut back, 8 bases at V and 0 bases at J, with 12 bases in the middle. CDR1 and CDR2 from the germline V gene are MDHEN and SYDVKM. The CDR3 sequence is CASLLAGSTDTQYF. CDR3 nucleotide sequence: TGTGCCAGCCTCCTCGCGGGGAGCACAGATACGCAGTATTTT. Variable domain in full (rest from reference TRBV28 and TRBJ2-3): DVKVTQSSRYLVKRTGEKVFLECVQDMDHENMFWYRQDPGLGLRLIYFSYDVKMKEKGDIPEGYSVSREKKERFSLILESASTNQTSMYLCASLLAGSTDTQYFGPGTRLTVL.

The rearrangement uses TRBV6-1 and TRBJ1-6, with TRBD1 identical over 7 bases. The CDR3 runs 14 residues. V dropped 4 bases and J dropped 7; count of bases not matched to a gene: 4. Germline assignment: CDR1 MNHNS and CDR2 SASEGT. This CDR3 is CASSGGRGNSPLHF. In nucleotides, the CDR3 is TGTGCCAGCAGTGGTGGCAGGGGGAATTCACCCCTCCACTTT.